This T cell receptor (beta chain) was identified during a study of CD8+ T cells in alopecia areata. Note on this clone: Its specificity is unknown. Other DNA sequences in the sample encode the same CDR3.

V lost 11 bases, J lost 0 bases, and 14 bases lay in between. CDR1 and CDR2 (germline): SGHAT, FQNNGV. This CDR3 has 13 amino acids. Researchers gathered lesional scalp punch biopsies and peripheral blood from patients with alopecia areata. RNA extraction was followed by reverse transcription into cDNA, which acted as the sequencing template. The repertoire was sequenced with immunoSEQ multiplex PCR; TCRdb's copy has only in-frame clones and lacks some. The sample lists 100,000 to 150,000 clones, around 50% seen once, with over 9.5% in the top ten. Findings of the study overall: Greater clonality was observed in lesional scalp samples, especially alopecia totalis/universalis, versus normal scalp.

This TCR derives from a human donor with alopecia areata. The chain couples TRBV11-2 to TRBJ2-7; a possible D gene is TRBD2 (6 bases). Sequencing was done on a sample of NKG2D-low CD8+ T cells sorted from blood. The CDR3 reads CASSLGGSYEQYF. CDR3 sequence (DNA): TGTGCCTCCTCCCTGGGGGGCTCCTACGAGCAGTACTTC.